The rows below give T cell receptor beta chains drawn from one sample of a study of siplizumab effects on memory and regulatory T cells. Only in-frame clones appear in the TCRdb table, and some are missing; sequencing was by immunoSEQ multiplex PCR. This table has 85,000 to 130,000 clones, about 90% appearing once. The sample was Tregs sorted from blood. The receptor source for this set is a human donor in good health. CDR3s include the opening cysteine and the closing phenylalanine or tryptophan. The D gene is left open where the match is weak. Some rows have no size entry. The others give once, few or many, or a class for an expanded clone.

V	J	D	size	CDR3	DNA
TRBV10-3	TRBJ2-3	TRBD2	.	CAISPTSGNTDTQYF	TGTGCCATCAGTCCGACTAGCGGGAACACAGATACGCAGTATTTT
TRBV7-9	TRBJ2-7	TRBD2	.	CASGREGQYF	TGTGCCAGCGGGAGGGAGGGGCAGTACTTC
TRBV6-1	TRBJ2-3	TRBD2	once	CASSEVWASGRVTDTQYF	TGTGCCAGCAGTGAAGTGTGGGCTAGCGGGAGGGTCACAGATACGCAGTATTTT
TRBV5-4	TRBJ2-4	TRBD1	.	CASSQGAGAKNIQYF	TGTGCCAGCTCACAGGGGGCAGGAGCCAAAAACATTCAGTACTTC
TRBV2	TRBJ2-3	.	.	CASSGTGLSTDTQYF	TGTGCCAGCAGTGGAACGGGACTTTCCACAGATACGCAGTATTTT
TRBV6-5	TRBJ2-7	.	.	CATFDPGRSSGEQYF	TGTGCCACCTTTGACCCGGGACGGTCCTCCGGGGAGCAGTACTTC
TRBV6-1	TRBJ1-2	.	.	CASSEARGEYGYTF	TGTGCCAGCAGTGAAGCTAGAGGGGAGTATGGCTACACCTTC
TRBV5-1	TRBJ2-5	.	.	CATKQVPDQETQYF	TGCGCCACCAAGCAGGTGCCCGACCAAGAGACCCAGTACTTC
TRBV25-1	TRBJ2-2	.	.	CASTKVEVGELFF	TGTGCCAGCACCAAGGTGGAGGTCGGGGAGCTGTTTTTT
TRBV7-3	TRBJ1-1	.	.	CASSLWQNTEAFF	TGTGCCAGCAGCTTGTGGCAGAACACTGAAGCTTTCTTT
TRBV7-9	TRBJ1-2	TRBD1	.	CASSLEVGQVYGYTF	TGTGCCAGCAGCTTAGAGGTGGGACAGGTCTATGGCTACACCTTC
TRBV5-1	TRBJ1-5	TRBD1	.	CASSLGQGYQPQHF	TGTGCCAGCAGCTTGGGACAGGGGTATCAGCCCCAGCATTTT
TRBV7-2	TRBJ1-2	.	.	CASSLRDSRLGYTF	TGTGCCAGCAGCTTAAGAGACAGTCGCCTGGGCTACACCTTC
TRBV18	TRBJ1-2	TRBD1	once	CASSPLRTGGHYGYTF	TGTGCCAGCTCACCACTTCGGACAGGGGGCCACTATGGCTACACCTTC
TRBV6-6	TRBJ2-7	TRBD1	.	CASSPNDRVYRNEQYF	TGTGCCAGCAGCCCCAACGACAGGGTCTATCGGAACGAGCAGTACTTC
TRBV6-6	TRBJ2-3	.	.	CASSPGSDTQYF	TGTGCCAGCAGTCCTGGCTCAGATACGCAGTATTTT
TRBV27	TRBJ1-2	.	.	CASSLGAGRGYTF	TGTGCCAGCAGCCTAGGGGCAGGGCGCGGCTACACCTTC
TRBV21-1	TRBJ1-1	.	.	CASSKEGRQEINTEAFF	TGTGCCAGCAGCAAAGAGGGCAGGCAGGAGATTAACACTGAAGCTTTCTTT
TRBV7-2	TRBJ2-7	.	.	CASRSTWRGTYEQYF	TGTGCCAGCAGGTCGACTTGGCGGGGAACCTACGAGCAGTACTTC
TRBV7-9	TRBJ2-3	.	.	CASSLGLGIADTQYF	TGTGCCAGCAGCTTAGGACTAGGTATAGCGGATACGCAGTATTTT
TRBV29-1	TRBJ2-1	.	once	CSVEAGNEQFF	TGCAGCGTTGAAGCGGGGAATGAGCAGTTCTTC
TRBV7-9	TRBJ2-6	TRBD2	.	CASSNSGASGANVLTF	TGTGCCAGCAGCAATAGCGGGGCCTCTGGGGCCAACGTCCTGACTTTC
TRBV29-1	TRBJ2-2	.	.	CSVEGYGSLSTGELFF	TGCAGCGTTGAAGGTTATGGCAGCTTATCCACCGGGGAGCTGTTTTTT
TRBV11-2	TRBJ1-2	.	.	CASSLRGRGGYTF	TGTGCCAGCAGCCTAAGGGGACGCGGGGGCTACACCTTC
TRBV7-9	TRBJ2-2	.	.	CASSRGASANTGELFF	TGTGCCAGCAGCCGGGGGGCGTCGGCGAACACCGGGGAGCTGTTTTTT
TRBV6-1	TRBJ1-2	TRBD1	.	CASRSRQGYGYTF	TGTGCCAGCAGGTCGCGACAGGGGTATGGCTACACCTTC
TRBV5-5	TRBJ2-7	.	few	CASSWRGSGDTYEQYF	TGTGCCAGCAGTTGGCGCGGGTCAGGAGACACCTACGAGCAGTACTTC
TRBV7-8	TRBJ1-5	.	.	CASSLEGGGGNQPQHF	TGTGCCAGCAGCTTAGAGGGAGGAGGGGGCAATCAGCCCCAGCATTTT
TRBV13	TRBJ2-5	.	.	CASSLGRWGNQETQYF	TGTGCCAGCAGCTTAGGCCGGTGGGGGAACCAAGAGACCCAGTACTTC
TRBV7-2	TRBJ2-7	.	.	CASSLVGQGLDEQYF	TGTGCCAGCAGCTTAGTGGGTCAGGGCTTAGACGAGCAGTACTTC
TRBV7-2	TRBJ2-3	TRBD1	.	CASSSRTGRTDTQYF	TGTGCCAGCAGCTCTAGGACAGGGAGGACAGATACGCAGTATTTT
TRBV28	TRBJ2-5	TRBD2	.	CASSFTTSGRVYQETQYF	TGTGCCAGCAGTTTTACGACTAGCGGGAGAGTATACCAAGAGACCCAGTACTTC
TRBV30	TRBJ2-5	TRBD1	.	CAWQTGSGTQYF	TGTGCCTGGCAGACAGGGTCGGGGACCCAGTACTTC
TRBV7-6	TRBJ1-1	TRBD1	once	CASSPHEGAGRAFF	TGTGCCAGCAGCCCACACGAGGGGGCCGGTAGAGCTTTCTTT
TRBV6-6	TRBJ2-7	TRBD1	.	CASSPGQGAPFEQYF	TGTGCCAGCAGCCCGGGACAGGGGGCGCCCTTTGAGCAGTACTTC
TRBV5-6	TRBJ2-2	TRBD2	.	CASSPLAERGTGELFF	TGTGCCAGCAGCCCACTAGCGGAGAGGGGAACCGGGGAGCTGTTTTTT
TRBV18	TRBJ1-1	.	.	CASSLTGLTEAFF	TGTGCCAGCTCACTGACGGGGTTGACTGAAGCTTTCTTT
TRBV21-1	TRBJ2-1	.	.	CASTQAAGGEHRWFF	TGTGCCAGCACCCAGGCGGCGGGAGGAGAACACAGATGGTTCTTC
TRBV7-9	TRBJ2-1	TRBD2	.	CASSQTGGRINEQFF	TGTGCCAGCAGCCAGACCGGCGGGAGGATCAATGAGCAGTTCTTC
TRBV29-1	TRBJ1-1	.	.	CSVEALTTEAFF	TGCAGCGTTGAAGCTCTGACCACTGAAGCTTTCTTT
TRBV18	TRBJ2-1	TRBD2	.	CASSRRTSGMGDEQFF	TGTGCCAGCTCACGAAGGACTAGCGGGATGGGAGATGAGCAGTTCTTC
TRBV6-5	TRBJ2-1	.	.	CASRLDRNNEQFF	TGTGCCAGCCGACTCGACCGAAACAATGAGCAGTTCTTC
TRBV19	TRBJ1-2	TRBD1	.	CASSLRQGTLESYTF	TGTGCCAGTAGTCTAAGACAGGGAACGCTTGAAAGCTACACCTTC
TRBV10-3	TRBJ1-2	TRBD1	.	CAIRGDSSGYGYTF	TGTGCCATCAGGGGGGACAGCTCGGGCTATGGCTACACCTTC
TRBV28	TRBJ2-1	TRBD2	.	CASGIPGLDLGEQFF	TGTGCCAGCGGCATCCCGGGACTAGATCTGGGCGAGCAGTTCTTC
TRBV18	TRBJ2-3	.	.	CASSPVDTQYF	TGTGCCAGCTCACCTGTAGATACGCAGTATTTT
TRBV5-1	TRBJ1-1	.	once	CASSLVGRGNTEAFF	TGCGCCAGCAGCTTGGTGGGCCGGGGGAACACTGAAGCTTTCTTT
TRBV10-3	TRBJ2-3	.	.	CAISRADTQYF	TGTGCCATCAGCCGCGCAGATACGCAGTATTTT
TRBV18	TRBJ2-7	.	.	CASSRTSQTYEQYF	TGTGCCAGCTCACGGACTTCGCAGACCTACGAGCAGTACTTC
TRBV7-2	TRBJ2-7	.	.	CASSLRVSGLVYEQYF	TGTGCCAGCAGCTTACGTGTGAGCGGGCTCGTTTACGAGCAGTACTTC
TRBV5-1	TRBJ1-1	.	once	CASSLEAGLNTEAFF	TGCGCCAGCAGCTTGGAGGCGGGTCTGAACACTGAAGCTTTCTTT
TRBV5-1	TRBJ2-7	TRBD2	.	CASTLLAGVYEQYF	TGCGCCAGCACCTTACTAGCGGGGGTCTACGAGCAGTACTTC
TRBV19	TRBJ1-5	.	.	CASSARQVGQPQHF	TGTGCCAGTAGTGCCCGACAGGTTGGGCAGCCCCAGCATTTT